Listed here are 3 T cell receptor beta chains from one sample, sequenced in a study of OX40 agonist ivuxolimab in advanced cancers. TCRdb's copy holds only in-frame clones and misses some; the assay was immunoSEQ multiplex PCR. Found here are about 30,000 clones, 65% to 80% of them singletons; the top ten hold around 25%. The sample in question was CD4+ or CD8+ T cells sorted from blood, obtained in a trial of the OX40 agonist ivuxolimab. All receptors come from an adult with an advanced solid tumor such as melanoma, head and neck, liver or kidney cancer.

There are a few counts of this clone. This chain joins TRBV6-5 and TRBJ2-7, with 10 bases aligning to TRBD1. V trimming: 2 bases; J trimming: 2 bases; junction bases outside the gene matches: 3. The CDR3 contains 15 residues. Germline V gene lookup returns CDR1 MNHEY and CDR2 SVGAGI. The CDR3 protein is CASSYRDRGAYEQYF. CDR3 in DNA: TGTGCCAGCAGTTACAGGGACAGGGGCGCCTACGAGCAGTACTTC.

V usage is TRBV19 and J usage is TRBJ1-2; no reliable D call. Trimming removed 0 bases from V and 8 bases from J, with 10 bases in between. The CDR3 loop spans 13 amino acids. CDR1 is LNHDA, CDR2 SQIVND, per germline (reference sequence). The CDR3 sequence: CASSIDQLAGYTF. The CDR3 DNA reads TGTGCCAGTAGTATAGACCAGCTAGCCGGCTACACCTTC.

The chain employs TRBV19 and TRBJ2-1; 9 bases match TRBD1. The CDR3 length is 16 residues. V shed 5 bases, J shed 7 bases, and the junction held 12 bases outside the gene matches. From germline, CDR1 is LNHDA and CDR2 SQIVND (reference sequence). CDR3 sequence reads: CASSRVTGTGLNEQFF. CDR3 DNA sequence: TGTGCCAGTAGTCGGGTCACCGGGACAGGGTTAAATGAGCAGTTCTTC.